The 11 T cell receptor beta chains below all came from one sample that was sequenced in a study of T-cell reconstitution after alpha-beta-depleted transplantation in children (dated by TCRdb to 2015 to 2016). Receptor libraries were prepared by PCR. The run used an Illumina HiSeq 2500. To normalize quantification of the TCRbeta repertoire, the TCR libraries were built with molecular barcoding that relied on unique molecular identifiers. The raw public data were reprocessed by TCRdb itself: fastp quality trimming at Q25, MiXCR clonotype calling, in-frame beta chains only. Each record represents a unique CDR3 protein, reported with the most common genes and DNA among its rows. The sample table records 210,000 or so distinct CDR3 sequences; roughly 10% of these occur just once. Together, the top ten hold 5% to 7% of the sample. Sequencing used PBMCs from the stem cell graft donor, obtained from the stem cell graft. These receptors came from a human donor who donated a stem cell graft to a child with acute lymphoblastic leukemia.

The V call is TRBV4-2, the J call TRBJ2-1, with 12 nucleotides matching TRBD2. The V gene end was trimmed by 5 bases and the J gene end by 5 bases; junction bases not matched to a gene: 7. The germline gives CDR1 LGHNA, CDR2 YNFKEQ. This CDR3 spans 16 amino acids. The CDR3 DNA reads as TGTGCCAGCAGCTCTAGCGGGGGGGCTTCCAACAATGAGCAGTTCTTC. Its protein is CASSSSGGASNNEQFF.

The chain couples TRBV13 to TRBJ2-1, with a possible D match to TRBD2 (6 bases). The V end lost 3 bases, the J end lost 9 bases, and 12 bases lay between the germline ends. The CDR3 runs to 13 residues. Germline CDR1 and CDR2: PRHDT and FYEKMQ (reference sequence). The CDR3 region has the DNA TGTGCCAGCAGCTTCGGGCGGGGCAGTGAGCAGTTCTTC. Translated: CASSFGRGSEQFF. Full variable domain (remainder filled in from reference TRBV13 and TRBJ2-1): AAGVIQSPRHLIKEKRETATLKCYPIPRHDTVYWYQQGPGQDPQFLISFYEKMQSDKGSIPDRFSAQQFSDYHSELNMSSLELGDSALYFCASSFGRGSEQFFGPGTRLTVL.

This clonotype has at least ten counts. The rearrangement uses TRBV10-3 and TRBJ2-1; 7 positions match TRBD1. There are 14 residues in the CDR3. The V and J ends lost 6 bases and 8 bases, in that order; junction bases with no gene match: 10. The germline V gene encodes CDR1 ENHRY and CDR2 SYGVKD. CDR3 in amino acids: CAISATGAEDEQFF. The CDR3 DNA is TGTGCCATCAGCGCCACAGGGGCCGAGGATGAGCAGTTCTTC.

This clonotype turned up a few times. This chain connects TRBV30 to TRBJ1-4; D perhaps matches TRBD1 (6 bases). CDR3 length: 15 amino acids. The germline CDR1 and CDR2 sequences are GTSNPN and SVGIG (reference sequence). V was shortened by 1 base and J by 6 bases, with 15 bases between the two germline ends. CDR3 protein: CAWSEIQGFDEKLFF. The CDR3 DNA reads TGTGCCTGGAGTGAAATACAGGGATTTGATGAAAAACTGTTTTTT.

CDR3 protein: CSARGQVTDQPQHF. DNA for the CDR3: TGCAGTGCTAGAGGACAGGTGACAGATCAGCCCCAGCATTTT. The chain carries TRBV20-1 and TRBJ1-5; D perhaps matches TRBD1 (6 bases). Looked up from germline, CDR1 is DFQATT and CDR2 is SNEGSKA (reference sequence). Trimming left V 1 base short and J 5 bases short, with 12 bases between. The CDR3 length is 14 residues.

This clonotype was counted at least ten times. The chain joins TRBV3-1 to TRBJ1-2; 7 bases are a match to TRBD1. The CDR3 covers 14 residues. Germline loops: CDR1 LGHDT, CDR2 YNNKEL (reference sequence). Trimming at V came to 0 bases and at J to 4 bases, leaving 2 bases not matched to a gene. For the CDR3, the DNA is TGTGCCAGCAGCCAAGACGAGGGGGCCTATGGCTACACCTTC. Amino acid sequence: CASSQDEGAYGYTF. Drawing the rest from reference TRBV3-1 and TRBJ1-2, the complete variable domain is DTAVSQTPKYLVTQMGNDKSIKCEQNLGHDTMYWYKQDSKKFLKIMFSYNNKELIINETVPNRFSPKSPDKAHLNLHINSLELGDSAVYFCASSQDEGAYGYTFGSGTRLTVV.

This clonotype has only a few counts. V usage is TRBV7-2 and J usage is TRBJ1-1; D is undetermined. Trimming took 5 bases from V and 5 from J, leaving 15 bases between them. The CDR3 length is 14 residues. CDR1 is SGHTA, CDR2 FQGNSA, per germline. The CDR3 nucleotides are TGTGCCAGCAGCCCACCCCGGTTGTGGACTGAAGCTTTCTTT. Its protein is CASSPPRLWTEAFF. The full variable domain, rest sourced from reference TRBV7-2 and TRBJ1-1, is GAGVSQSPSNKVTEKGKDVELRCDPISGHTALYWYRQSLGQGLEFLIYFQGNSAPDKSGLPSDRFSAERTGGSVSTLTIQRTQQEDSAVYLCASSPPRLWTEAFFGQGTRLTVV.

This rearrangement joins TRBV3-1 to TRBJ1-5; TRBD1 is a possible D gene (5 bases). The length of the CDR3 is 15 residues. Trimming removed 2 bases from V and 5 bases from J, with 13 bases in between. The germline V gene has CDR1 LGHDT and CDR2 YNNKEL (reference sequence). The DNA of the CDR3 is TGTGCCAGCAGCCAACTCCTTGGGGCTGATCAGCCCCAGCATTTT. Amino acids: CASSQLLGADQPQHF.

The chain uses TRBV12-3 or TRBV12-4 and TRBJ1-1, with a tentative D call TRBD1 (5 bases). The CDR3 totals 16 residues. V lost 1 base, J lost 1 base, and 13 bases lay in between. The CDR3, as DNA: TGTGCCAGCAGTTTAGGCCCCGCAGGGTCGAACACTGAAGCTTTCTTT. Translation: CASSLGPAGSNTEAFF.

V is TRBV7-6 and J is TRBJ1-5, with TRBD1 matching over 7 bases. V lost 4 bases to trimming and J lost 6 bases; unmatched junction nucleotides: 27. Germline CDR1 and CDR2: SGHVS and FNYEAQ. The CDR3 consists of 21 residues. The CDR3 here is CASSSNKGDRDRDSGGQPQHF. The CDR3 DNA is TGTGCCAGCAGCTCGAATAAGGGTGATCGAGACAGGGATTCGGGCGGTCAGCCCCAGCATTTT.

This chain joins TRBV14 and TRBJ1-1; no definite D call. From germline, CDR1 is SGHDN and CDR2 FVKESK. The CDR3 runs 14 residues. Trimming stripped 1 base from V and 1 base from J, with 7 bases between. CDR3 DNA: TGTGCCAGCAGCCAAGTTGCGGGGAACACTGAAGCTTTCTTT. Protein sequence: CASSQVAGNTEAFF.